The present T cell receptor beta chain was sequenced within a study of blood T cells in healthy people across ages. Combining a sample-barcoded 5' primer with a J-beta primer mix, a second PCR ran for roughly 6 to 11 cycles. All cDNA molecules were each tagged by a template-switch adaptor with 12 random nucleotides. TCRdb re-derived calls from the 5' RACE reads in MiXCR, one entry per CDR3 protein. The sample lists almost 1 million distinct CDR3 sequences; roughly 51% were seen once. The germline CDR1 and CDR2 sequences are SGDLS and YYNGEE. The CDR3 spans 14 residues. Deletions cut 0 bases from V and 0 bases from J, with 6 bases between. Concerning this clonotype itself: Its specificity is unknown.

Study findings and constraints: Per million T cells, the diversity of TCR beta decreased roughly linearly as age advanced.

The chain employs TRBV9 and TRBJ1-1; D is perhaps TRBD1 (5 bases). The sample comprised blood. This receptor was identified in a woman in her sixties in good health. CDR3 bases: TGTGCCAGCAGCGTAGGGGGGGTGAACACTGAAGCTTTCTTT. This sequence encodes CASSVGGVNTEAFF. The full variable domain, its missing parts supplied by reference TRBV9 and TRBJ1-1, is DSGVTQTPKHLITATGQRVTLRCSPRSGDLSVYWYQQSLDQGLQFLIQYYNGEERAKGNILERFSAQQFPDLHSELNLSSLELGDSALYFCASSVGGVNTEAFFGQGTRLTVV.